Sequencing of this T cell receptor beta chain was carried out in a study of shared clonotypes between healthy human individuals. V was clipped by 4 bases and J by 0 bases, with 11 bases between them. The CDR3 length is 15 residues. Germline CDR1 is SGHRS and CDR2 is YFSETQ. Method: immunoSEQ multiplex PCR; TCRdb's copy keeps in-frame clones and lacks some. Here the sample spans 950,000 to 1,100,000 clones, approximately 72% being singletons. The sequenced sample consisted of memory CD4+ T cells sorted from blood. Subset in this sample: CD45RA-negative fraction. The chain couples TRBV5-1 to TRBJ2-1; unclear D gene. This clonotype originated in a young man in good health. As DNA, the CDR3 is TGCGCCAGCAGCCCAAACTTGGGCTCCTACAATGAGCAGTTCTTC. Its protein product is CASSPNLGSYNEQFF.